This T cell receptor (beta chain) was sequenced in a study of tumor-infiltrating lymphocytes in primary liver carcinoma. Extraction of RNA together with DNA used 20-30 mg of unsorted bulk tissue. TCR beta cDNA was reverse-transcribed from about 500 ng of total RNA. The reaction used a constant-region primer and ProtoScript II reverse transcriptase. Modified slightly, ARM-PCR produced TCR beta libraries over three nested multiplex PCR rounds. Researchers ran the first two PCR rounds for ten to eleven cycles each with TRBV1-TRBV30 forward primers and a C-beta reverse primer. MiXCR, applied by TCRdb to the multiplex PCR reads, yields one record per CDR3 protein. The sample carries approximately 110,000 distinct CDR3 sequences, around two thirds recorded once. About this clonotype: The germline gene is not matched at one end of the junction; a read error may be the cause.

Germline V gives CDR1 MNHNS, CDR2 SASEGT. The CDR3 extends over 11 amino acids. Specimen: liver tumor tissue from sampling region 1. Subset reported: tumor region T1, superior pole. This chain uses TRBV6-1 with TRBJ2-7, with D unclear. This receptor was identified in a woman aged 55-69 years with primary liver carcinoma and hepatitis B virus infection. CDR3 bases: TGTGCAACCCAGAAGACCTACAAGCAGTACTTC. Translated: CATQKTYKQYF.